These 28 T cell receptor beta chains originate from one sample sequenced in a study of tumor-infiltrating lymphocytes in primary liver carcinoma. Starting from around 510 ng of total RNA, TCR beta cDNA was produced with a primer in the constant region. Three nested multiplex PCR rounds of slightly modified ARM-PCR generated TCR beta libraries. Forward primers for TRBV1-TRBV30 and a C-beta reverse primer served the first two PCR rounds, at about 9 cycles each. In TCRdb, the multiplex PCR reads were re-called with MiXCR into one record per CDR3 protein. The sample comprises about 74,000 distinct CDR3 sequences, approximately 74% of which are singletons, and roughly 25% rests with the top ten. Starting material for RNA and DNA co-extraction consisted of about 20-32 mg of unsorted bulk tissue. The specimen was liver tumor tissue from sampling region 4. Documented subset: tumor region T4, right-lateral pole. Receptors originate from a man in his forties with primary liver carcinoma and hepatitis B virus infection.

With respect to this clonotype: This may arise from a read error, as a much more abundant clone is one base away. The rearrangement links TRBV10-3 to TRBJ1-4; D gene uncertain. The V gene's germline CDR1 is ENHRY and CDR2 SYGVKD. V lost 4 bases, J lost 4 bases, and 13 bases lay in between. The CDR3 totals 15 residues. CDR3 loop: CAISGPTKHNEKLFF. Here the CDR3 DNA reads TGTGCCATCAGTGGGCCGACGAAGCATAATGAAAAACTGTTTTTT.

This clonotype is categorized as medium-sized. The V call is TRBV11-2, the J call TRBJ2-3; 9 positions agree with TRBD1. Germline V gene lookup returns CDR1 SGHAT and CDR2 FQNNGV. V trimming: 3 bases; J trimming: 3 bases; junction bases outside the gene matches: 1. The CDR3 has 14 residues. In DNA form, the CDR3 reads TGTGCCAGCAGCTTCGACAGGGGGACAGATACGCAGTATTTT. Encoded protein: CASSFDRGTDTQYF.

The V gene is TRBV4-2, the J gene TRBJ2-1, with D perhaps matching TRBD2 (6 bases). V was pared by 1 base and J by 10 bases, with 23 bases between. CDR3 size: 17 residues. Germline V gives CDR1 LGHNA, CDR2 YNFKEQ. The CDR3 protein is CASSQGPPGLVGGEQFF. CDR3 sequence (DNA): TGTGCCAGCAGCCAAGGTCCACCGGGACTGGTGGGAGGCGAGCAGTTCTTC.

Worth noting for this clonotype: One base away lies a much larger clone, so this may be a sequencing read error. The J gene is TRBJ2-1, the V gene TRBV6-4; TRBD2 aligns across 7 bases. Germline-derived CDR1 and CDR2 are MRHNA and SNTAGT. V shed 5 bases, J shed 6 bases, and the junction held 4 bases outside the gene matches. This CDR3 is 13 amino acids long. The DNA of the CDR3 is TGTGCCAGCAGTAACGGGAGGCCCAATGAGCAGTTCTTC. It encodes CASSNGRPNEQFF.

This clonotype was counted between two and nine times. One end of the junction does not line up with germline, which may come from a read error. The rearrangement links TRBV11-2 to TRBJ2-7; possible D gene TRBD2, 7 bases. Germline CDR1 reads SGHAT; CDR2 reads FQNNGV. CDR3 length equals 18 residues. CDR3 amino acids: CASSLSVGLGGGGYEQYF. The CDR3 bases are TGTGCCAGCAGTTTATCCGTTGGACTAGGGGGAGGGGGGTACGAACAGTACTTC.

Regarding this clonotype: At one boundary the junction diverges from the germline segment, which might be a read error. CDR3 region: CASSPADPGNERSF. DNA of the CDR3: TGTGCCAGCAGTCCAGCGGACCCTGGGAATGAGCGGTCCTTC. The chain has TRBV11-2 and TRBJ2-1, with D tentatively TRBD2 (5 bases). The CDR3 sequence is 14 residues long. CDR1 and CDR2 from the germline V gene are SGHAT and FQNNGV.

This clonotype occurred many times. The gene calls are TRBV6-5 and TRBJ1-1, with 10 bases lining up with TRBD1. The germline gives CDR1 MNHEY, CDR2 SVGAGI. V lost 2 bases to trimming and J lost 4 bases; unmatched junction nucleotides: 10. The length of the CDR3 is 17 residues. The CDR3 protein is CASSYDGTGVASTEAFF. As DNA, the CDR3 is TGTGCCAGCAGTTACGACGGGACAGGGGTAGCCTCCACTGAAGCTTTCTTT.

Worth noting for this clonotype: One end of the junction does not line up with germline, which may come from a read error. The chain recombines TRBV4-2 with TRBJ2-2, with TRBD2 identical over 10 bases. Germline CDR1 LGHNA, CDR2 YNFKEQ. The CDR3 is 16 residues long. CDR3 in amino acids: CASIPGTSVNTGELFF. The CDR3 region has the DNA TGTGCGAGCATCCCGGGGACTAGCGTGAACACCGGGGAGCTGTTTTTT.

A note on this clonotype: Since no conserved phenylalanine or tryptophan closes the CDR3, a read error is the likely cause. This chain joins TRBV29-1 and TRBJ2-5; TRBD1 is a possible D gene (6 bases). The V end was cut by 5 bases, the J end by 2 bases, with 15 bases between. CDR3 size: 14 residues. Germline V gives CDR1 SQVTM, CDR2 ANQGSEA. CDR3 DNA: TGCAGCGTTAAGAGTGGGACACTTCAAGAGACCCAGTACTTA. This translates into CSVKSGTLQETQYL.

Notes on this clonotype: A read error may account for a junction end that differs from germline. The chain uses TRBV11-2 and TRBJ2-1, with D perhaps assigned TRBD1 or TRBD2 (5 bases each). Germline V gives CDR1 SGHAT, CDR2 FQNNGV. The CDR3 extends over 15 amino acids. CDR3 coding DNA: TGTGCCAGCGTACTAGGGGACCTCCTGAGACATGAGCAGTTTTTC. This translates into CASVLGDLLRHEQFF.

On this clonotype: Relative to the germline gene, one junction end is altered; a read error may explain this. This rearrangement joins TRBV28 to TRBJ2-7; D not certain. Germline V gives CDR1 MDHEN, CDR2 SYDVKM. The CDR3 is 13 amino acids. The CDR3 spells CASSKAVTYEQYF. In DNA form, the CDR3 reads TGCGCCAGCAGTAAGGCAGTGACCTACGAGCAGTACTTC. Full variable domain (remainder filled in from reference TRBV28 and TRBJ2-7): DVKVTQSSRYLVKRTGEKVFLECVQDMDHENMFWYRQDPGLGLRLIYFSYDVKMKEKGDIPEGYSVSREKKERFSLILESASTNQTSMYLCASSKAVTYEQYFGPGTRLTVT.

This clonotype has ten or more counts. This chain joins TRBV14 and TRBJ2-7; D might be TRBD1 (6 bases). This CDR3 has 14 amino acids. Trimming removed 3 bases at V and 6 bases at J, with 15 bases between. Germline V gives CDR1 SGHDN, CDR2 FVKESK. CDR3 loop: CASSQDVGASEQYF. The CDR3 DNA follows: TGTGCCAGCAGCCAGGATGTGGGGGCCAGCGAGCAGTACTTC.

This clonotype was observed a handful of times. V usage is TRBV15 and J usage is TRBJ2-2; TRBD2 agrees at 7 bases. Germline loops: CDR1 LNHNV, CDR2 YYDKDF (reference sequence). Trimming removed 3 bases from V and 5 bases from J; junction bases left unmatched: 15. The CDR3 contains 18 residues. CDR3 protein: CATSSPKSGREGTGELFF. The CDR3 nucleotides read TGTGCCACCAGCAGTCCTAAATCGGGGAGGGAGGGGACCGGGGAGCTGTTTTTT.

This clonotype showed up many times. The chain employs TRBV7-9 and TRBJ2-1; TRBD2 aligns across 12 bases. The trim removed 3 bases at V and 5 bases at J, leaving 8 bases unmatched. The germline V gene encodes CDR1 SEHNR and CDR2 FQNEAQ (reference sequence). The CDR3 consists of 17 residues. The CDR3 here is CASSFPAGLAGHNEQFF. The CDR3 nucleotides are TGTGCCAGCAGCTTTCCTGCCGGACTAGCGGGACACAATGAGCAGTTCTTC.

As concerns this clonotype: One end of the junction is discordant with germline, which a read error may explain. The V call is TRBV4-2, the J call TRBJ2-2; 11 bases are shared with TRBD1. This CDR3 is built from 18 residues. Germline V lookup: CDR1 LGHNA, CDR2 YNFKEQ. The CDR3 sequence is CASSQRGTGGSNAGELFF. The DNA of the CDR3 is TGTGCCAGCAGCCAACGAGGGACAGGGGGTTCGAACGCCGGGGAGCTGTTTTTT.

V gene TRBV5-1 combines with J gene TRBJ2-3; 7 nucleotides line up with TRBD2. The germline CDR1 and CDR2 sequences are SGHRS and YFSETQ. With V trimmed by 0 bases and J by 3 bases, 4 bases remained unmatched. The CDR3 contains 15 residues. The CDR3 DNA is TGCGCCAGCAGCTTGGCGCTAGCGGCTACAGATACGCAGTATTTT. It is translated as CASSLALAATDTQYF.

Concerning this clonotype itself: This CDR3 is missing its conserved last phenylalanine or tryptophan, likely due to a read error. This rearrangement joins TRBV5-1 to TRBJ2-7; tentative D call: TRBD2 (5 bases). Germline V gene sequence: CDR1 SGHRS, CDR2 YFSETQ. The CDR3 contains 13 residues. V gave up 6 bases and J gave up 3 bases, with 13 bases separating them. The CDR3 is CASMSAGGYEQYL. As DNA, the CDR3 is TGCGCCAGCATGTCGGCGGGTGGCTACGAGCAGTACCTC.

Concerning this clonotype itself: One end of the junction fails to match germline, which may point to a read error. The chain uses TRBV4-2 and TRBJ2-7; 15 bases are a match to TRBD2. From germline, CDR1 is LGHNA and CDR2 YNFKEQ. This CDR3 spans 18 amino acids. The CDR3 DNA reads as TGTGACAGCAGCCAAGAGGGACTAGCGGGAGGCCTCTCCTACGAGCAGTGCTTC. Translating it yields CDSSQEGLAGGLSYEQCF.

This clonotype was picked up one time. V is TRBV28 and J is TRBJ2-4, with D perhaps matching TRBD1 (6 bases). Looked up from germline, CDR1 is MDHEN and CDR2 is SYDVKM. CDR3 size: 15 residues. Trimming took off 10 bases at V and 2 bases at J, with 18 bases between the two ends. For the CDR3, the DNA is TGTGCCACCAACTACTACCAGGGGACCAAAAACATTCAGTACTTC. Amino acids: CATNYYQGTKNIQYF.

This clonotype showed up just once. One end of the junction is discordant with germline, which a read error may explain. The V and J genes are TRBV6-1 and TRBJ2-2; TRBD1 is a possible D gene (5 bases). The CDR3 covers 14 residues. CDR1 and CDR2 from the germline V gene are MNHNS and SASEGT. CDR3 residues: CASSLRQNAGELFF. CDR3 DNA sequence: TGTGCCAGCAGTCTTCGACAGAACGCCGGGGAGCTGTTTTTT.

On this clonotype itself: The junction and the germline gene differ at one end; a read error may be behind it. This chain uses TRBV10-2 with TRBJ2-1; the D gene is possibly TRBD2 (6 bases). CDR3 length equals 16 residues. Germline V gene data show CDR1 as WSHSY and CDR2 as SAAADI. CDR3 sequence: CASSLITGSSYNEQSF. As DNA, the CDR3 is TGCGCCAGCAGTCTCATTACCGGGAGCTCCTACAATGAGCAGTCTTTC.

About this clonotype: A junction end diverges from the germline sequence, so it may reflect a read error. CDR3 nucleotides: TGCAGCGGCCGGACTAGAGGGAGGGATGAGCAATTCTTC. Its protein is CSGRTRGRDEQFF. The chain couples TRBV29-1 to TRBJ2-1, with 7 bases identical to TRBD2. Germline CDR1 reads SQVTM; CDR2 reads ANQGSEA. The CDR3 has 13 residues.

Only a few counts were recorded for this clonotype. The junction departs from the called germline gene at one end, perhaps through a read error. V and J are TRBV4-2 and TRBJ2-7; TRBD2 matches 8 bases. The CDR3 is 17 residues long. The germline V gene encodes CDR1 LGHNA and CDR2 YNFKEQ. CDR3 sequence reads: CATTGPAGVYKSYEQYF. In DNA, the CDR3 is TGTGCCACTACTGGGCCAGCGGGAGTTTATAAGTCCTATGAGCAGTACTTC.

The sample holds one count of this clonotype. The CDR3 carries no conserved terminal phenylalanine or tryptophan, so it likely arises from a read error. This chain connects TRBV2 to TRBJ2-7, with D perhaps matching TRBD2 (6 bases). Germline CDR1 reads SNHLY; CDR2 reads FYNNEI. The CDR3 runs to 13 residues. The CDR3 nucleotides read TGTGCGAGCGCCGGGACTGTTCACTACGAGCAGTACCTC. Translation gives CASAGTVHYEQYL.

A remark on this clonotype: A read error may produce the germline difference seen at one junction end. This sequence joins TRBV13 and TRBJ2-2; D ambiguous. The CDR3 spans 15 residues. The germline CDR1 and CDR2 sequences are PRHDT and FYEKMQ (reference sequence). CDR3 in amino acids: CAGSFQGGNTRELFF. CDR3 nucleotides: TGTGCCGGCAGCTTTCAAGGTGGGAACACCAGGGAGCTGTTTTTT.

Points on this clonotype: No conserved phenylalanine or tryptophan is present at the end of the CDR3, so a read error is the likely explanation. The gene calls are TRBV29-1 and TRBJ2-1, with D unresolved. Germline CDR1 and CDR2: SQVTM and ANQGSEA. This CDR3 comprises 12 residues. CDR3 sequence (DNA): TGCAGTGTTGAATCTAATAGATATGAGCAGTTCTCC. Its protein is CSVESNRYEQFS.

The table lists this clonotype with many counts. V is TRBV4-1 and J is TRBJ1-2; D not certain. This CDR3 has 15 amino acids. Germline V CDR1 and CDR2: MGHRA, YSYEKL. Between the trimmed V and J ends, which lost 0 bases and 8 bases, there was a span of 16 bases. The CDR3 spells CASSQDVGRIGGYTF. The CDR3 region has the DNA TGCGCCAGCAGCCAAGACGTCGGACGGATAGGGGGCTACACCTTC.

Of note for this clonotype: The germline gene is not matched at one end of the junction; a read error may be the cause. The chain carries TRBV11-2 and TRBJ2-3; 8 bases agree with TRBD2. This CDR3 has 16 amino acids. Germline CDR1 and CDR2: SGHAT and FQNNGV. CDR3 loop: CASSTPTSDSTYTQYF. The CDR3 region has the DNA TGTGCCAGCAGCACCCCGACTAGCGACAGCACATATACGCAGTATTTT.